This entry describes one T cell receptor beta chain. CDR1 is MRHNA and CDR2 is SNTAGT in the germline V gene. V was clipped by 4 bases and J by 1 base, with 7 bases between them. This CDR3 has 13 amino acids. This sample was taken from a study of technical replicates of blood from a few donors. Clones were read by immunoSEQ multiplex PCR, and TCRdb kept only the in-frame ones, dropping some. Here the sample spans around 10,000 clones, about 94% being singletons. Specimen: PBMCs. The rearrangement uses TRBV6-4 and TRBJ1-1, with no clear D. The sequence came from a human donor in good health. The CDR3 is CASSAVENTEAFF. The CDR3 bases are TGTGCCAGCAGTGCGGTCGAGAACACTGAAGCTTTCTTT.